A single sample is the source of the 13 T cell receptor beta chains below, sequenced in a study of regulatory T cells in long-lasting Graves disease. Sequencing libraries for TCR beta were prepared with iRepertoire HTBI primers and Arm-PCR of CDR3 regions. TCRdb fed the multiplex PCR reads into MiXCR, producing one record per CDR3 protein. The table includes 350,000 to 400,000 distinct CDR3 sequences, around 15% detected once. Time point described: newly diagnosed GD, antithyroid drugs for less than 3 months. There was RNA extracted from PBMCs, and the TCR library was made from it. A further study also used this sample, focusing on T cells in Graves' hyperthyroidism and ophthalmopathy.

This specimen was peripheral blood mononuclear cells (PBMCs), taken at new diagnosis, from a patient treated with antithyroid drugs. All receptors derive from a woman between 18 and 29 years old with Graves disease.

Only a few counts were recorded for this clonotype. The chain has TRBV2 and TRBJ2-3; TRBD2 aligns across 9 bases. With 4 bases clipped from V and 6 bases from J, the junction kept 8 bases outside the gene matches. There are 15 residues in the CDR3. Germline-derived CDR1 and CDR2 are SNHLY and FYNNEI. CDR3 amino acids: CASSGLAVGGDTQYF. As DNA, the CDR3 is TGTGCCAGCAGTGGACTAGCGGTAGGGGGGGATACGCAGTATTTT.

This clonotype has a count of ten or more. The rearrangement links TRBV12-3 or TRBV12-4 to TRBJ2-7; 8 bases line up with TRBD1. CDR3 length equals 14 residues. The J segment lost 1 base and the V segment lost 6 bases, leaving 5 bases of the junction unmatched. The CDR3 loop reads CASRSDRGSYEQYF. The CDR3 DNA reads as TGTGCCAGCAGATCCGACAGGGGATCCTACGAGCAGTACTTC.

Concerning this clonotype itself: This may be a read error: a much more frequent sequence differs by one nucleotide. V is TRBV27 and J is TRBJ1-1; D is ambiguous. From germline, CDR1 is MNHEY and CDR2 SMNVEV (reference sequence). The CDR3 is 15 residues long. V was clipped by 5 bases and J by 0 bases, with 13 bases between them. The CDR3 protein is CASSPRSEVNTEAFF. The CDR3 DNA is TGTGCCAGCAGTCCGAGGTCCGAGGTGAACACTGAAGCTTTCTTT.

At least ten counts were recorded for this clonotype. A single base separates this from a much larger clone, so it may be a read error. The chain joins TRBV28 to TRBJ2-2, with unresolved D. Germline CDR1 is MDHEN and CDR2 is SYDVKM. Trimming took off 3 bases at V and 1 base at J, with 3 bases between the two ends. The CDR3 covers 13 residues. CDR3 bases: TGTGCCAGCAGTTTTGGGAACACCGGGGAGCTGTTTTTT. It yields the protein CASSFGNTGELFF.

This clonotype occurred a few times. For the CDR3, the DNA is TGTGCCAGCAGTGAACTAGCGGGAGGTGGAGATACGCAGTATTTT. Translating gives CASSELAGGGDTQYF. V usage is TRBV6-4 and J usage is TRBJ2-3; 12 bases fit TRBD2. V lost 3 bases, J lost 5 bases, and 3 bases stayed unmatched. Germline-derived CDR1 and CDR2 are MRHNA and SNTAGT. The CDR3 extends over 15 amino acids.

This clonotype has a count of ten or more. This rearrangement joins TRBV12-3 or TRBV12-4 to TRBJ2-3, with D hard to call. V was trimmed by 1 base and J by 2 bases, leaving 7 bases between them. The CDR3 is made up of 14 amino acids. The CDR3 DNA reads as TGTGCCAGCAGTTTAGGTTTAAACACAGATACGCAGTATTTT. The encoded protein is CASSLGLNTDTQYF.

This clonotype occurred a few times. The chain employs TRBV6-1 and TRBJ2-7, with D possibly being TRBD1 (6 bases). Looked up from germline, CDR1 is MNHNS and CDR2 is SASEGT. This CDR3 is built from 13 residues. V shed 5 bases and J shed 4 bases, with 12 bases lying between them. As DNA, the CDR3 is TGTGCCAGCAGTCAGGGGCTGGGGTACGAGCAGTACTTC. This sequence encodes CASSQGLGYEQYF.

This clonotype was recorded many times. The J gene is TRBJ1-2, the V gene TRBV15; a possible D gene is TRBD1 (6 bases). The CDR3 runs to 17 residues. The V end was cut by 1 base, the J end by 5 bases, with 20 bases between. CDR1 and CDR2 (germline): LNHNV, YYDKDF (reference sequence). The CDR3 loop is CATSRGSVGAGPYGYTF. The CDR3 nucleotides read TGTGCCACCAGCAGAGGGTCGGTGGGGGCAGGCCCTTATGGCTACACCTTC.

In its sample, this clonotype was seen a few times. The CDR3 spells CASSLAGDTTYEQYF. In DNA form, the CDR3 reads TGTGCCAGCAGCTTAGCAGGGGACACAACCTACGAGCAGTACTTC. The V call is TRBV7-9, the J call TRBJ2-7; possibly TRBD1 for D (6 bases). Germline CDR1 reads SEHNR; CDR2 reads FQNEAQ (reference sequence). The CDR3 contains 15 residues. Trimming shortened V by 0 bases and J by 2 bases, and 11 bases separated the two germline ends.

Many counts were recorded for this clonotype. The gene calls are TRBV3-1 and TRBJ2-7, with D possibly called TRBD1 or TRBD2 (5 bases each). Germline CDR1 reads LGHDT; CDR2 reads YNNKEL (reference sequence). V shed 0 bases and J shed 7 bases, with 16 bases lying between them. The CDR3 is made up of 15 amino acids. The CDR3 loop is CASSQDPGTAAEQYF. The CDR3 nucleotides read TGTGCCAGCAGCCAAGACCCAGGGACCGCAGCGGAGCAGTACTTC.

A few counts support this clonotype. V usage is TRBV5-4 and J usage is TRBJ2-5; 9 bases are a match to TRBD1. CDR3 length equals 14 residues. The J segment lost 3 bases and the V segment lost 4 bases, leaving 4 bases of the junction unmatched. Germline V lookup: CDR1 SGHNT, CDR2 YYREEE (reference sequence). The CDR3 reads CASSQTGGKETQYF. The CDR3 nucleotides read TGTGCCAGCAGCCAGACAGGGGGAAAAGAGACCCAGTACTTC.

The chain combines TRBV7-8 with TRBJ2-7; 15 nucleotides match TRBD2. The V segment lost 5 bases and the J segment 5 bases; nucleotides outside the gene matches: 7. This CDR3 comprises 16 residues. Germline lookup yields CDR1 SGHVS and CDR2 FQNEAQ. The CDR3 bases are TGTGCCAGCAGCCCAGGGACTAGCGGGGGGAGGGACGAGCAGTACTTC. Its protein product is CASSPGTSGGRDEQYF.

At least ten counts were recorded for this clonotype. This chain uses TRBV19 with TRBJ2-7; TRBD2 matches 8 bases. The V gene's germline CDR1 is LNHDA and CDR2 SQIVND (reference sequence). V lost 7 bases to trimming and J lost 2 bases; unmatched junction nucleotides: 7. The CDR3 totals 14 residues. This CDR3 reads CASKQSGGPYEQYF. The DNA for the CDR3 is TGTGCCAGTAAGCAAAGCGGGGGCCCCTACGAGCAGTACTTC.